A selection of T cell receptor delta chains follows, all from one sample in a study of gamma-delta T cells after stem cell transplantation. TCRdb re-called clones from the RT-PCR reads via CATT. The data show under 3,500 delta-chain clones, with around 3.4% seen just once and under 35% held by the top ten. The sample comprised gamma-delta T cells. These receptors were taken from a human donor. It is not recorded whose cells these are; they may come from a transplant donor. Both conserved end residues are part of each CDR3. D genes are given only for firm matches. Expanded clones get a size class; other rows say once, few or many, or leave the size out.

TRDJ1 | TRDD3 | medium-sized | TRDV2 | CACDTLNGGSDELIF | TGTGCCTGTGACACCCTCAACGGGGGATCGGATGAACTCATCTTT
TRDJ1 | . | large | TRDV2 | CACDPVTDTDKLIF | TGTGCCTGTGACCCTGTAACAGACACCGATAAACTCATCTTT
TRDJ1 | TRDD3 | large | TRDV2 | CACDELTGGYSDKLIF | TGTGCCTGTGACGAACTTACTGGGGGATACTCCGATAAACTCATCTTT
TRDJ3 | . | medium-sized | TRDV2 | CACDKAGEISWDTRQMFF | TGTGCCTGTGACAAGGCTGGGGAGATCTCCTGGGACACCCGACAGATGTTTTTC
TRDJ1 | TRDD3 | large | TRDV2 | CACDSVGDADKLIF | TGTGCCTGTGACAGTGTGGGGGATGCGGATAAACTCATCTTT
TRDJ1 | TRDD3 | large | TRDV2 | CACDPVADWGIQFDKLIF | TGTGCCTGTGATCCGGTCGCCGACTGGGGGATACAGTTCGATAAACTCATCTTT
TRDJ1 | TRDD3 | . | TRDV2 | CACDFILGDTGASADKLIF | TGTGCCTGTGACTTTATACTGGGGGATACGGGCGCGTCGGCCGATAAACTCATCTTT
TRDJ1 | TRDD3 | medium-sized | TRDV2 | CACDEVAPIRLGDIDKLIF | TGTGCCTGTGACGAAGTGGCACCGATAAGACTGGGGGACATCGATAAACTCATCTTT
TRDJ1 | . | large | TRDV2 | CACDTVPTSGDLPVTDKLIF | TGTGCCTGTGACACCGTTCCTACAAGTGGGGATCTCCCAGTAACCGATAAACTCATCTTT
TRDJ1 | TRDD3 | large | TRDV2 | CACLKLGDTDKLIF | TGTGCCTGTCTCAAACTGGGGGATACGGATAAACTCATCTTT
TRDJ1 | TRDD3 | medium-sized | TRDV2 | CACDTLLGDTDKLIF | TGTGCCTGTGACACATTACTGGGGGACACCGATAAACTCATCTTT
TRDJ1 | TRDD3 | medium-sized | TRDV2 | CACDTVLRTGGYRTDKLIF | TGTGCCTGTGACACGGTTTTGCGGACTGGGGGATACAGGACCGATAAACTCATCTTT
TRDJ1 | TRDD3 | . | TRDV2 | CACDAVTGGYATTDKLIF | TGTGCCTGTGACGCCGTTACTGGGGGATACGCGACCACCGATAAACTCATCTTT
TRDJ1 | . | large | TRDV2 | CACDTVTNTDKLIF | TGTGCCTGTGACACCGTTACGAACACCGATAAACTCATCTTT
TRDJ1 | TRDD3 | once | TRDV2 | CACDTLLGDTGGPKLIF | TGTGCCTGTGACACTCTACTGGGGGATACGGGGGGACCAAAACTCATCTTT
TRDJ1 | . | large | TRDV2 | CACDTVVGGGRSDKLIF | TGTGCCTGTGACACCGTAGTGGGGGGGGGTCGCTCCGATAAACTCATCTTT
TRDJ1 | . | few | TRDV2 | CACDPVPKREGYSDKLIF | TGTGCCTGTGACCCTGTTCCTAAACGAGAGGGATACTCCGATAAACTCATCTTT